The 6 T cell receptor beta chains below were found in one sample sequenced in a study of T cell responses to AZD1222 COVID-19 vaccine. Sequencing used immunoSEQ multiplex PCR; TCRdb keeps in-frame clones, though not all of them. The sample records some 150,000 clones, around nine tenths being singletons. This specimen consisted of peripheral blood, obtained on day 0 of AZD1222 vaccination. Receptors were obtained from an adult in good health.

This chain uses TRBV5-8 with TRBJ1-3; a weak D match, TRBD1 (6 bases). This CDR3 is 15 amino acids long. Trimming cost V 3 bases and J 2 bases, with 12 bases left between them. The germline gives CDR1 SGHTS, CDR2 YDEGEE. The CDR3, as DNA: TGTGCCAGCAGCTCGGGGGGGCGCCCTGGAAACACCATATATTTT. The encoded protein is CASSSGGRPGNTIYF. Full variable domain (rest looked up from reference TRBV5-8 and TRBJ1-3): EAGVTQSPTHLIKTRGQQATLRCSPISGHTSVYWYQQALGLGLQFLLWYDEGEERNRGNFPPRFSGRQFPNYSSELNVNALELEDSALYLCASSSGGRPGNTIYFGEGSWLTVV.

The chain links TRBV29-1 to TRBJ1-1; TRBD1 might be the D (6 bases). Per germline, CDR1 SQVTM and CDR2 ANQGSEA. V was trimmed by 3 bases and J by 4 bases, leaving 15 bases between them. The CDR3 totals 14 residues. CDR3: CSVDTGNRATEAFF. The CDR3 DNA follows: TGCAGCGTTGATACGGGTAACAGGGCCACTGAAGCTTTCTTT.

For the CDR3, the DNA is TGTGCCAGCAGTTTCTCGACAGGGGGAACTTACAATGAGCAGTTCTTC. Amino acid sequence: CASSFSTGGTYNEQFF. The chain combines TRBV6-5 with TRBJ2-1, with TRBD1 matching 9 bases. This CDR3 has 16 amino acids. J was trimmed by 4 bases and V by 4 bases; bases with no gene match: 8. Germline CDR1 is MNHEY and CDR2 is SVGAGI.

This clone was counted between two and nine times. V is TRBV6-6 and J is TRBJ1-2, with 9 positions matching TRBD1. This CDR3 is built from 16 residues. Germline lookup yields CDR1 MNHNY and CDR2 SVGAGI (reference sequence). Trimming cost V 5 bases and J 8 bases; bases outside gene matches: 15. The CDR3 region has the DNA TGTGCCAGCAGTCGAAAACCACAACAGGGGGCGGGAGGCTACACCTTC. Its protein product is CASSRKPQQGAGGYTF.

This chain links TRBV3-1 (or the pseudogene TRBV3-2) with TRBJ1-6; the D gene is possibly TRBD1 (5 bases). The CDR3 runs to 14 residues. Germline CDR1 is LGHDT and CDR2 is YNNKEL (reference sequence). V was trimmed by 10 bases and J by 7 bases, leaving 17 bases between them. The CDR3: CATRNRDRNSPLHF. CDR3 DNA: TGTGCCACAAGAAACCGGGACCGAAATTCACCCCTCCACTTT.

The genes are TRBV28 and TRBJ1-4; D not certain. This CDR3 is built from 18 residues. The V and J ends lost 4 bases and 2 bases respectively, with 20 bases between them. Looked up from germline, CDR1 is MDHEN and CDR2 is SYDVKM. The CDR3 bases are TGTGCCAGCAGTTCCTTGAACCGATTCAGCGGCACTAATGAAAAACTGTTTTTT. Translating it yields CASSSLNRFSGTNEKLFF.